The 31 T cell receptor beta chains below all came from one sample that was sequenced in a study of a mutant IDH1 vaccine in newly diagnosed glioma. The protocol was immunoSEQ multiplex PCR, while the TCRdb copy is restricted to in-frame clones and leaves out a portion. Of fewer than 40,000 clones listed, roughly three fifths were seen once; the top ten hold 8% to 13%. Their antigens are not known. Described time point: week 5, during vaccination. Each dose of the vaccine consisted of 300 ug of mutant IDH1 20-mer peptide, with topical imiquimod. The material was PBMCs, obtained from a glioma patient whose treatment included an IDH1 peptide vaccine. These receptors were taken from a woman between 18 and 29 years old with glioma.

This clone was recorded a few times. The rearrangement joins TRBV14 to TRBJ2-7, with D tentatively TRBD1 (6 bases). Trimming removed 4 bases from V and 3 bases from J, with 19 bases in between. The CDR3 totals 16 residues. Looked up from germline, CDR1 is SGHDN and CDR2 is FVKESK. The CDR3 bases are TGTGCCAGCAGCCCGCCCGAGGGAACAGGGTACTACGAGCAGTACTTC. Its translation: CASSPPEGTGYYEQYF.

The genes are TRBV19 and TRBJ2-7; no firm D call. Germline V lookup: CDR1 LNHDA, CDR2 SQIVND (reference sequence). Deletions cut 5 bases from V and 0 bases from J, with 17 bases between. This CDR3 region has 16 residues. DNA for the CDR3: TGTGCCAGTAGTCCCACCGGTGCAGGCACCTCCTACGAGCAGTACTTC. It is translated as CASSPTGAGTSYEQYF. Full variable domain (outside the CDR3, taken from reference TRBV19 and TRBJ2-7): DGGITQSPKYLFRKEGQNVTLSCEQNLNHDAMYWYRQDPGQGLRLIYYSQIVNDFQKGDIAEGYSVSREKKESFPLTVTSAQKNPTAFYLCASSPTGAGTSYEQYFGPGTRLTVT.

This chain uses TRBV12-5 with TRBJ2-5, with 10 bases matching TRBD2. Germline CDR1 is LGHNT and CDR2 is FRNRAP. With V trimmed by 3 bases and J by 1 base, 5 bases remained unmatched. CDR3 size: 16 residues. This CDR3 reads CASGLHSGGIQETQYF. The CDR3 bases are TGTGCTAGTGGTTTACATAGCGGGGGGATCCAAGAGACCCAGTACTTC. The full variable domain, in which reference TRBV12-5 and TRBJ2-5 provide the parts outside the CDR3, is DARVTQTPRHKVTEMGQEVTMRCQPILGHNTVFWYRQTMMQGLELLAYFRNRAPLDDSGMPKDRFSAEMPDATLATLKIQPSEPRDSAVYFCASGLHSGGIQETQYFGPGTRLLVL.

The chain is built from TRBV7-3 and TRBJ2-2; D is undetermined. V dropped 5 bases and J dropped 4 bases, with 17 bases sitting between them. This CDR3 spans 16 amino acids. In germline, CDR1 is SGHTA, CDR2 FQGTGA. CDR3 DNA sequence: TGTGCCAGCAGCGTACTACGGGCCCTGGGCACCGGGGAGCTGTTTTTT. Its protein is CASSVLRALGTGELFF.

V gene TRBV14 combines with J gene TRBJ1-6; 8 nucleotides match TRBD1. Unmatched junction bases numbered 15, after V lost 5 bases and J lost 9 bases. The CDR3 is 17 residues long. Germline CDR1 SGHDN, CDR2 FVKESK. CDR3 sequence (DNA): TGTGCCAGCAGCGTACCTCCAGGGGGCGTTGATGGTTCACCCCTCCACTTT. Protein product: CASSVPPGGVDGSPLHF.

The chain uses TRBV4-2 and TRBJ1-2; 11 bases are shared with TRBD1. The CDR3 sequence is 16 residues long. CDR1 is LGHNA, CDR2 YNFKEQ, per germline. J lost 6 bases, V lost 1 base, and 7 bases had no gene match. CDR3 in amino acids: CASSQAGDRGENGYTF. CDR3 nucleotide sequence: TGTGCCAGCAGCCAAGCGGGGGACAGGGGGGAAAATGGCTACACCTTC.

The chain has TRBV7-9 and TRBJ1-6; D is uncertain. Germline V gene lookup returns CDR1 SEHNR and CDR2 FQNEAQ (reference sequence). Trimming stripped 2 bases from V and 2 bases from J, with 7 bases between. The CDR3 covers 15 residues. The CDR3 protein is CASSLLRAYNSPLHF. CDR3 sequence (DNA): TGTGCCAGCAGCTTATTGCGGGCCTATAATTCACCCCTCCACTTT.

This clone was picked up a small number of times. The CDR3 nucleotides are TGTGCCAGCAGTCGGGAAACTTTTGGGGAAAAACTGTTTTTT. Translation gives CASSRETFGEKLFF. This chain uses TRBV25-1 with TRBJ1-4; D remains unclear. This CDR3 has 14 residues. V lost 5 bases and J lost 8, with 15 bases in between. The germline gives CDR1 MGHDK, CDR2 SYGVNS.

The chain employs TRBV15 and TRBJ2-1, with a possible D match to TRBD2 (7 bases). There are 14 residues in the CDR3. Trimming pared 3 bases from V and 10 bases from J, leaving 16 bases between. Germline V lookup: CDR1 LNHNV, CDR2 YYDKDF (reference sequence). CDR3 bases: TGTGCCACCAGCAGGGGGGGGCCCCCGGGGGAGCAGTTCTTC. This sequence encodes CATSRGGPPGEQFF.

The CDR3 coding sequence is TGCAGCGTTGAAGAGGGTAGGGGCAGCTCTGGAAACACCATATATTTT. It encodes CSVEEGRGSSGNTIYF. The rearrangement joins TRBV29-1 to TRBJ1-3; perhaps TRBD1 as D (5 bases). Between the trimmed V and J ends, which lost 0 bases and 0 bases, there was a span of 12 bases. CDR3 length: 16 residues. Germline assignment: CDR1 SQVTM and CDR2 ANQGSEA.

The CDR3, as DNA: TGTGCCAGCAGCCTAACCACAGGGGATGGGTCTGGAAACACCATATATTTT. It yields the protein CASSLTTGDGSGNTIYF. The chain links TRBV4-2 to TRBJ1-3; 7 nucleotides match TRBD1. The V gene end was trimmed by 4 bases and the J gene end by 1 base; junction bases not matched to a gene: 10. This CDR3 region has 17 residues. Germline assignment: CDR1 LGHNA and CDR2 YNFKEQ.

In its sample, this clone was seen a few times. This chain uses TRBV14 with TRBJ1-1; TRBD1 agrees at 7 bases. With V trimmed by 4 bases and J by 1 base, 3 bases remained unmatched. CDR1 is SGHDN and CDR2 is FVKESK in the germline V gene. This CDR3 spans 14 amino acids. CDR3: CASSPQGGNTEAFF. The DNA of the CDR3 is TGTGCCAGCAGCCCCCAGGGGGGGAACACTGAAGCTTTCTTT.

This sequence joins TRBV6-1 and TRBJ2-5; D is possibly TRBD1 (6 bases). This CDR3 is 15 amino acids long. The germline CDR1 and CDR2 sequences are MNHNS and SASEGT. V gave up 5 bases and J gave up 4 bases, with 17 bases separating them. The CDR3, as DNA: TGTGCCAGCAGTCTTTGGACAGAAACAGGAGAGACCCAGTACTTC. Translated, it gives CASSLWTETGETQYF.

This clone was detected only a few times. The CDR3 DNA reads as TGTGCCATCAGTGGTGAAGGGCGGGTATCCTACGAGCAGTACTTC. Encoded protein: CAISGEGRVSYEQYF. The J gene is TRBJ2-7, the V gene TRBV10-3, with D perhaps TRBD2 (5 bases). V was cut by 4 bases and J by 1 base, with 14 bases left in between. Germline V lookup: CDR1 ENHRY, CDR2 SYGVKD. The CDR3 totals 15 residues.

The rearrangement uses TRBV7-2 and TRBJ2-7, with 8 nucleotides matching TRBD2. The length of the CDR3 is 15 residues. Looked up from germline, CDR1 is SGHTA and CDR2 is FQGNSA. After removal of 4 bases from V and 2 bases from J, the junction contained 7 bases not matched to a gene. The CDR3 bases are TGTGCCAGCAGCTCGAGCGGGAGAGGTACCTACGAGCAGTACTTC. As protein: CASSSSGRGTYEQYF. Based on the CDR3 plus reference TRBV7-2 and TRBJ2-7, the full variable domain is GAGVSQSPSNKVTEKGKDVELRCDPISGHTALYWYRQSLGQGLEFLIYFQGNSAPDKSGLPSDRFSAERTGGSVSTLTIQRTQQEDSAVYLCASSSSGRGTYEQYFGPGTRLTVT.

The V gene is TRBV4-1, the J gene TRBJ2-2; TRBD2 agrees at 7 bases. The CDR3 has 16 residues. Germline V gene sequence: CDR1 MGHRA, CDR2 YSYEKL. V dropped 0 bases and J dropped 7; count of bases not matched to a gene: 8. CDR3 bases: TGCGCCAGCAGCCAAGACGCCATGCTAGCGGACGGGGAGCTGTTTTTT. Translation: CASSQDAMLADGELFF.

The CDR3 is CASSSRAGLRSYEQYF. For the CDR3, the DNA is TGTGCCAGCAGTTCTCGGGCAGGCCTGAGATCCTACGAGCAGTACTTC. V usage is TRBV27 and J usage is TRBJ2-7; no definite D call. In germline, CDR1 is MNHEY, CDR2 SMNVEV (reference sequence). V lost 4 bases and J 1 base, leaving 17 bases between the germline ends. The CDR3 totals 16 residues.

The chain joins TRBV5-1 to TRBJ2-2; TRBD1 agrees at 7 bases. V lost 4 bases to trimming and J lost 5 bases; unmatched junction nucleotides: 11. CDR3 length: 16 amino acids. CDR1 and CDR2 from the germline V gene are SGHRS and YFSETQ. The CDR3 nucleotides are TGCGCCAGCAGCAGCGAGACAGGGTTTGGGACCGGGGAGCTGTTTTTT. This encodes CASSSETGFGTGELFF. The whole variable domain, filled in from reference TRBV5-1 and TRBJ2-2, reads KAGVTQTPRYLIKTRGQQVTLSCSPISGHRSVSWYQQTPGQGLQFLFEYFSETQRNKGNFPGRFSGRQFSNSRSEMNVSTLELGDSALYLCASSSETGFGTGELFFGEGSRLTVL.

The DNA of the CDR3 is TGTGCCATCAGTGACCACGGACAGTACTATGGCTACACCTTC. This sequence encodes CAISDHGQYYGYTF. The V and J genes are TRBV10-3 and TRBJ1-2; tentative D call: TRBD1 (6 bases). The V gene's germline CDR1 is ENHRY and CDR2 SYGVKD. V was shortened by 3 bases and J by 3 bases, with 11 bases between the two germline ends. The CDR3 length is 14 residues.

The V gene is TRBV6-6, the J gene TRBJ1-6, with D unresolved. Germline CDR1 reads MNHNY; CDR2 reads SVGAGI (reference sequence). CDR3 length: 15 residues. The ends were cut back, 7 bases at V and 10 bases at J, with 20 bases in the middle. The CDR3 DNA sequence: TGTGCCAGCAACCGACAATCGGTTTTAGGGTCACCCCTCCACTTT. This translates into CASNRQSVLGSPLHF.

This clone was seen a few times. The chain joins TRBV7-9 to TRBJ1-4, with D uncertain. CDR3 length equals 13 residues. V dropped 4 bases and J dropped 6 bases, with 9 bases sitting between them. Per the germline V gene, CDR1 is SEHNR and CDR2 is FQNEAQ (reference sequence). The CDR3: CASSSSGDEKLFF. CDR3 nucleotides: TGTGCCAGCAGCTCTTCCGGGGATGAAAAACTGTTTTTT.

This clone showed up just once. The chain combines TRBV7-8 with TRBJ2-1, with D possibly TRBD2 on 5 matching bases. Germline assignment: CDR1 SGHVS and CDR2 FQNEAQ. The CDR3 has 14 amino acids. The V and J ends lost 5 bases and 6 bases respectively, with 14 bases between them. The CDR3 is CASSKEGLGNEQFF. The CDR3 region has the DNA TGTGCCAGCAGCAAAGAGGGTTTAGGCAATGAGCAGTTCTTC.

J is TRBJ2-2 and V is TRBV4-1, with 7 bases fitting TRBD1. CDR1 and CDR2 from the germline V gene are MGHRA and YSYEKL. The CDR3 is 15 amino acids. V trimming: 4 bases; J trimming: 6 bases; junction bases outside the gene matches: 8. The CDR3 loop is CASSPNTGDPGELFF. CDR3 sequence (DNA): TGCGCCAGCAGCCCAAATACAGGGGACCCCGGGGAGCTGTTTTTT.

The chain combines TRBV7-3 with TRBJ2-5; a possible D gene is TRBD2 (7 bases). Germline V gene sequence: CDR1 SGHTA, CDR2 FQGTGA. This CDR3 has 15 residues. The V and J ends lost 3 bases and 4 bases respectively, with 15 bases between them. The CDR3 DNA sequence: TGTGCCAGCAGCTTCCGGGGGGCCAGGGGAGAGACCCAGTACTTC. It translates to CASSFRGARGETQYF.

The V and J genes are TRBV29-1 and TRBJ1-2, with a weak D call TRBD1 (5 bases). Trimming removed 6 bases at V and 6 bases at J, with 17 bases between. Germline V gene data show CDR1 as SQVTM and CDR2 as ANQGSEA. The CDR3 length is 13 residues. CDR3 in amino acids: CSVGPGDVDGYTF. The CDR3 nucleotides read TGCAGCGTGGGGCCGGGGGACGTGGATGGCTACACCTTC.

CDR3 bases: TGCGCCAGCAGCTGGGTGGAAAAAGAGACCCAGTACTTC. This codes for CASSWVEKETQYF. The rearrangement joins TRBV5-1 to TRBJ2-5; no firm D call. Germline loops: CDR1 SGHRS, CDR2 YFSETQ. Trimming took off 3 bases at V and 3 bases at J, with 9 bases between the two ends. The CDR3 covers 13 residues.

This clone was counted a single time. V usage is TRBV20-1 and J usage is TRBJ2-1; D call uncertain. V was cut by 2 bases and J by 9 bases, with 5 bases left in between. Germline V gives CDR1 DFQATT, CDR2 SNEGSKA (reference sequence). The CDR3 length is 10 residues. The CDR3 here is CSARLSEQFF. CDR3 DNA sequence: TGCAGTGCTAGACTCAGTGAGCAGTTCTTC.

The genes are TRBV18 and TRBJ1-6; TRBD1 aligns across 7 bases. Per the germline V gene, CDR1 is KGHSH and CDR2 is LQKENI. This CDR3 has 14 amino acids. Germline trimming cut 5 bases from V and 5 bases from J; bases unmatched to any gene: 3. CDR3 residues: CASSKGTDNSPLHF. CDR3 sequence (DNA): TGTGCCAGCTCAAAGGGGACAGATAATTCACCCCTCCACTTT.

This clone was found once. The rearrangement uses TRBV19 and TRBJ1-2, with D perhaps matching TRBD1 (6 bases). Germline-derived CDR1 and CDR2 are LNHDA and SQIVND (reference sequence). With 6 bases removed from V and 1 base from J, the gap between germline ends came to 18 bases. This CDR3 region has 16 residues. The CDR3 sequence: CASRPPGQLINYGYTF. Written as DNA, the CDR3 is TGTGCCAGTAGACCCCCGGGACAACTGATTAACTATGGCTACACCTTC.

V is TRBV6-4 and J is TRBJ2-1; 10 nucleotides agree with TRBD2. Trimming removed 10 bases from V and 9 bases from J; junction bases left unmatched: 9. Per the germline V gene, CDR1 is MRHNA and CDR2 is SNTAGT. CDR3 length: 13 residues. The CDR3 here is CATSRAGGSEQFF. In nucleotides, the CDR3 is TGTGCCACGTCACGAGCGGGAGGGTCTGAGCAGTTCTTC.

The chain has TRBV11-3 and TRBJ2-7; D tentatively reads TRBD1 or TRBD2 (6 bases each). Germline V CDR1 and CDR2: SGHNT, YENEEA. The CDR3 contains 14 residues. V lost 5 bases, J lost 6 bases, and 17 bases lay in between. For the CDR3, the DNA is TGTGCCAGCAGCGCAGGACAGATCGGGAGCGAGCAGTACTTC. Amino acid sequence: CASSAGQIGSEQYF.